These 14 T cell receptor beta chains share one sample of origin, sequenced in a study of cytomegalovirus exposure and HLA in healthy donors. This PCR relied on a set of 60 Vbeta primers and 13 Jbeta primers. This table comes from immunoSEQ multiplex PCR, and its TCRdb copy is limited to in-frame clones, with some not included. The sample consists of tens of thousands of clones, over 75% of them appearing once. The source material was PBMCs. The receptors were gathered from a male donor in good health and CMV-seropositive.

V usage is TRBV28 and J usage is TRBJ2-7; TRBD2 matches at 9 bases. The CDR3 consists of 16 residues. V lost 3 bases to trimming and J lost 10 bases; unmatched junction nucleotides: 16. Germline loops: CDR1 MDHEN, CDR2 SYDVKM. This CDR3 is CASSFVIVGGRAEQYF. The CDR3 DNA is TGTGCCAGCAGTTTCGTCATCGTAGGCGGGAGGGCCGAACAGTACTTC.

The gene calls are TRBV2 and TRBJ1-5; D uncertain. This CDR3 is 12 amino acids long. Trimming removed 3 bases from V and 7 bases from J, with 7 bases in between. Per germline, CDR1 SNHLY and CDR2 FYNNEI. The CDR3 DNA reads TGTGCCAGCAGTGAGGAGAGGCAGCCCCAGCATTTT. Its protein product is CASSEERQPQHF.

The chain couples TRBV5-1 to TRBJ1-1; a weak D match, TRBD1 (5 bases). Germline V gene lookup returns CDR1 SGHRS and CDR2 YFSETQ. The CDR3 length is 15 residues. Trimming stripped 0 bases from V and 4 bases from J, with 13 bases between. The CDR3 DNA reads TGCGCCAGCAGCTTGGGGGCCTCGGGGGGCACTGAAGCTTTCTTT. Translating it yields CASSLGASGGTEAFF.

The CDR3 DNA follows: TGTGCCAGCAGCCTCCAGGGTGTAGGCACTGAAGCTTTCTTT. Translating it yields CASSLQGVGTEAFF. V usage is TRBV11-3 and J usage is TRBJ1-1; perhaps TRBD1 as D (5 bases). Germline CDR1 SGHNT, CDR2 YENEEA. The CDR3 totals 14 residues. Trimming removed 5 bases at V and 4 bases at J, with 14 bases between.

The rearrangement links TRBV12-2 to TRBJ2-5; the DNA was not used to check the table's D call, TRBD2. TRBV12-2 is a recognized pseudogene. This CDR3 is built from 15 residues. The CDR3 region is CASRLAPTNQETQYF. The CDR3 region has the DNA TGTGCAAGTCGCTTAGCGCCTACTAACCAAGAGACCCAGTACTTC.

The rearrangement uses TRBV2 and TRBJ1-1; no firm D call. The CDR3 is 12 amino acids. CDR1 is SNHLY, CDR2 FYNNEI, per germline. The ends were cut back, 9 bases at V and 0 bases at J, with 8 bases in the middle. The CDR3 DNA reads as TGTGCCAGATTTGTTATGAACACTGAAGCTTTCTTT. The encoded protein is CARFVMNTEAFF.

The chain recombines TRBV6-6 with TRBJ1-5; D unresolved. The germline CDR1 and CDR2 sequences are MNHNY and SVGAGI (reference sequence). Trimming cost V 2 bases and J 4 bases, with 12 bases left between them. The CDR3 loop spans 15 amino acids. The CDR3 loop is CASSYEEPTNQPQHF. CDR3 bases: TGTGCCAGCAGTTACGAAGAACCTACTAATCAGCCCCAGCATTTT.

This chain connects TRBV5-1 to TRBJ2-7; 7 bases match TRBD2. This CDR3 is 14 amino acids long. The germline V gene encodes CDR1 SGHRS and CDR2 YFSETQ. Trimming at V came to 3 bases and at J to 2 bases, leaving 5 bases not matched to a gene. CDR3 sequence (DNA): TGCGCCAGCAGCTCGACGGGGGGTCCCTACGAGCAGTACTTC. This sequence encodes CASSSTGGPYEQYF.

This clone appeared a single time. The chain combines TRBV7-2 with TRBJ2-1; the match to TRBD2 covers 11 bases. Germline V gene sequence: CDR1 SGHTA, CDR2 FQGNSA. With 5 bases clipped from V and 6 bases from J, the junction kept 3 bases outside the gene matches. This CDR3 has 14 amino acids. In DNA, the CDR3 is TGTGCCAGCAGCCGACTAGCGGGGTCCAATGAGCAGTTCTTC. Amino acids: CASSRLAGSNEQFF.

The rearrangement uses TRBV11-3 and TRBJ2-5, with D possibly being TRBD2 (7 bases). This CDR3 region has 13 residues. Trimming stripped 2 bases from V and 5 bases from J, with 9 bases between. Germline V gene sequence: CDR1 SGHNT, CDR2 YENEEA. The CDR3 sequence is CASSLRGAETQYF. CDR3 nucleotide sequence: TGTGCCAGCAGCTTACGGGGGGCGGAGACCCAGTACTTC.

The chain employs TRBV29-1 and TRBJ2-3; TRBD2 agrees at 14 bases. The germline V gene has CDR1 SQVTM and CDR2 ANQGSEA. The V gene end was trimmed by 4 bases and the J gene end by 3 bases; junction bases not matched to a gene: 6. The CDR3 covers 16 residues. This CDR3 is CSVAGTSGRRTDTQYF. As DNA, the CDR3 is TGCAGCGTTGCAGGGACTAGCGGGAGACGGACAGATACGCAGTATTTT.

This clone was observed a single time. V gene TRBV9 combines with J gene TRBJ1-5; no reliable D call. The CDR3 spans 15 residues. The V gene lost 0 bases and the J gene lost 3 bases, with 10 bases spanning the gap. Germline CDR1 reads SGDLS; CDR2 reads YYNGEE. The CDR3 DNA is TGTGCCAGCAGCGTAGAGGAGAACCCCAATCAGCCCCAGCATTTT. Its translation is CASSVEENPNQPQHF.

The gene calls are TRBV5-6 and TRBJ1-1, with a possible D match to TRBD1 (6 bases). The CDR3 spans 17 residues. Germline V gene sequence: CDR1 SGHDT, CDR2 YYEEEE. V was shortened by 4 bases and J by 0 bases, with 19 bases between the two germline ends. The CDR3 DNA reads TGTGCCAGCAGCCCGAGGGGTGGCAGGGGATTGAACACTGAAGCTTTCTTT. This gives the protein CASSPRGGRGLNTEAFF.

V is TRBV4-2 and J is TRBJ2-5; the D gene is possibly TRBD2 (6 bases). Matching the DNA end better, TRBJ2-7 makes the J call doubtful. CDR3 length: 16 amino acids. The V gene's germline CDR1 is LGHNA and CDR2 YNFKEQ. The CDR3 DNA sequence: TGTGCCAGCAGCCAAGATGCGAGCGGGCGAACCTACGAGCAGTACTTC. It specifies CASSQDASGRTYEQYF.